The sequence of this T cell receptor (beta chain) was determined in a study of control samples from healthy donors and cancer patients (TCRdb year 2020). Trimming leaves V shorter by 0 bases and J shorter by 8 bases, with the junction holding 10 bases beyond the gene matches. Including the terminal cysteine and phenylalanine, the CDR3 comprises 15 residues. Only the CDR3 DNA stays, 45 bases, in frame from base 1. The germline V gene (reference sequence) specifies SGHNT as CDR1 and YYREEE as CDR2. As concerns this clone: This clone's antigen is unknown. The record has no base qualities; no much larger clone is one base away.

Library prep was done by the immunoSEQ multiplex PCR assay. The table was pulled from immuneACCESS by TCRdb, which kept in-frame rearrangements only. Such tables lose some clones; where checked, under half of the loss comes from unresolved V genes, and the rest has no known cause. The sample table records approximately 97,000 clones; roughly 92% of these occur just once. The biggest ten clones account for 3% of the sample. The TCR sequence derives from a human donor in good health. The donor label of this sample is uncertain. The chain is assembled from TRBV5-4 and TRBJ1-2; the junction holds 7 bases that match TRBD1. Material for sequencing was blood. The DNA sequence follows: TGTGCCAGCAGCTTGGCGACAGGGCGAGGGAGAGGCTACACCTTC. Its protein is CASSLATGRGRGYTF.